This TCR beta chain was identified during a study of graft-versus-host responses after intestinal transplantation. Across the whole study: Following induction with anti-thymocyte globulin, all recipients were given tacrolimus and steroids for about 3 years.

TCRdb keeps only in-frame clones here, not all; method: immunoSEQ multiplex PCR. Of about 25,000 clones in the sample, around 82% were seen once. With regard to this clone: No antigen is known for it. This sample includes further DNA sequences coding for the same CDR3.

This material consisted of unstimulated CD8+ T cells sorted from spleen or lymph node cells, taken before transplant. The origin of this receptor is a human donor who was the organ donor for an intestinal transplant.

Here the CDR3 reads CASSVGGTEAFF. CDR3 coding DNA: TGTGCCAGCAGCGTAGGAGGGACTGAAGCTTTCTTT. The gene calls are TRBV9 and TRBJ1-1; no firm D call. V was pared by 0 bases and J by 5 bases, with 5 bases between. Germline CDR1 reads SGDLS; CDR2 reads YYNGEE. This CDR3 spans 12 amino acids.